This is a list of T cell receptor beta chains from one sample in a study of B cell selection in AIRE deficiency. The table came from immunoSEQ multiplex PCR; TCRdb's copy has only in-frame clones and leaves some out. The data contain some 25,000 clones, around 95% of them seen just once; the ten biggest clones take up 0.2% to 0.3%. Sequencing used CD4+CD127+ conventional T cells sorted from PBMCs. These receptors came from a human donor in good health. The CDR3 runs from the conserved cysteine through the conserved F or W. The D gene is left open where the match is weak. Size is omitted from some rows. Given values are once, few, many or a class for expanded clones.

CDR3: CASRGQGNSPLHF
DNA: TGTGCCAGCAGAGGACAGGGAAATTCACCCCTCCACTTT
size: .
J: TRBJ1-6
D: TRBD1
V: TRBV27

CDR3: CASSQGSAYGYTF
DNA: TGTGCCAGCAGCCAAGGTAGCGCGTATGGCTACACCTTC
size: .
J: TRBJ1-2
D: .
V: TRBV14

CDR3: CASSLAGTTSEQFF
DNA: TGTGCCAGCAGCTTGGCCGGAACTACTAGTGAGCAGTTCTTC
size: .
J: TRBJ2-1
D: .
V: TRBV7-6

CDR3: CASSQDLWRVNTEAFF
DNA: TGTGCCAGCAGCCAAGATCTGTGGAGGGTGAACACTGAAGCTTTCTTT
size: .
J: TRBJ1-1
D: .
V: TRBV4-2

CDR3: CASSPQGYTEAFF
DNA: TGTGCCAGCAGCCCACAGGGGTACACTGAAGCTTTCTTT
size: .
J: TRBJ1-1
D: TRBD1
V: TRBV28

CDR3: CASSLITGDEQYF
DNA: TGTGCCAGCAGCTTAATCACAGGGGACGAGCAGTACTTC
size: few
J: TRBJ2-7
D: TRBD1
V: TRBV7-3

CDR3: CASSVPQENYGYTF
DNA: TGTGCCAGCAGTGTCCCACAGGAAAACTATGGCTACACCTTC
size: .
J: TRBJ1-2
D: .
V: TRBV6-1

CDR3: CASKRGIGNTIYF
DNA: TGCGCCAGCAAACGGGGAATCGGAAACACCATATATTTT
size: .
J: TRBJ1-3
D: .
V: TRBV5-1

CDR3: CASSSIGRTNQPQHF
DNA: TGTGCCAGCAGCTCGATCGGACGGACCAATCAGCCCCAGCATTTT
size: .
J: TRBJ1-5
D: .
V: TRBV5-6

CDR3: CASSLELGPTIYF
DNA: TGTGCCAGCAGCTTGGAGTTGGGACCCACCATATATTTT
size: .
J: TRBJ1-3
D: .
V: TRBV5-6

CDR3: CASSRSTGDGYTF
DNA: TGTGCCAGCAGTCGATCCACGGGCGACGGCTACACCTTC
size: once
J: TRBJ1-2
D: .
V: TRBV6-6

CDR3: CASRTGTKDEKLFF
DNA: TGTGCCAGCAGGACCGGGACAAAGGATGAAAAACTGTTTTTT
size: .
J: TRBJ1-4
D: .
V: TRBV7-9

CDR3: CASSLTTDYNEQFF
DNA: TGCGCCAGCAGCCTTACGACAGATTACAATGAGCAGTTCTTC
size: .
J: TRBJ2-1
D: .
V: TRBV5-1

CDR3: CASSLDRENIQYF
DNA: TGTGCCAGCAGCTTGGACAGGGAAAACATTCAGTACTTC
size: .
J: TRBJ2-4
D: TRBD1
V: TRBV7-3

CDR3: CASSRYKNTEAFF
DNA: TGTGCCAGCAGCCGATACAAGAACACTGAAGCTTTCTTT
size: .
J: TRBJ1-1
D: .
V: TRBV7-9

CDR3: CSVSGTADEQYF
DNA: TGCAGCGTTTCCGGGACCGCCGACGAGCAGTACTTC
size: .
J: TRBJ2-7
D: .
V: TRBV29-1

CDR3: CSVELATDTQYF
DNA: TGCAGCGTTGAACTGGCCACAGATACGCAGTATTTT
size: .
J: TRBJ2-3
D: .
V: TRBV29-1

CDR3: CASSFGQGGNTIYF
DNA: TGCGCCAGCAGCTTCGGACAGGGCGGAAACACCATATATTTT
size: .
J: TRBJ1-3
D: TRBD1
V: TRBV5-1

CDR3: CASSLGRSGNTEAFF
DNA: TGTGCCAGCAGCTTAGGTAGGTCGGGGAACACTGAAGCTTTCTTT
size: .
J: TRBJ1-1
D: .
V: TRBV7-9

CDR3: CASHFQIPSTDTQYF
DNA: TGTGCCAGCCATTTCCAGATACCTAGCACAGATACGCAGTATTTT
size: .
J: TRBJ2-3
D: .
V: TRBV28

CDR3: CASSVESRGPYEQYF
DNA: TGTGCCAGCAGTGTAGAGTCCAGAGGGCCCTACGAGCAGTACTTC
size: .
J: TRBJ2-7
D: .
V: TRBV2

CDR3: CATSRARGSYEQYF
DNA: TGTGCCACCAGCAGAGCAAGGGGCTCCTACGAGCAGTACTTC
size: .
J: TRBJ2-7
D: .
V: TRBV15

CDR3: CASSLASGAVGYTF
DNA: TGTGCCAGCAGCTTAGCGTCGGGGGCGGTTGGCTACACCTTC
size: .
J: TRBJ1-2
D: .
V: TRBV7-2

CDR3: CASSQEWGAPEPNQPQHF
DNA: TGTGCCAGCAGCCAAGAATGGGGGGCCCCAGAACCGAATCAGCCCCAGCATTTT
size: .
J: TRBJ1-5
D: .
V: TRBV4-2

CDR3: CASKQGAGTDGYTF
DNA: TGCGCCAGCAAACAGGGGGCGGGCACTGATGGCTACACCTTC
size: .
J: TRBJ1-2
D: TRBD1
V: TRBV5-1

CDR3: CASSGQGAFNTEAFF
DNA: TGTGCCAGCAGTGGACAGGGGGCCTTCAACACTGAAGCTTTCTTT
size: once
J: TRBJ1-1
D: TRBD1
V: TRBV2

CDR3: CASSSGLAGGSGEQFF
DNA: TGTGCTAGCAGCTCAGGACTAGCGGGAGGTTCCGGTGAGCAGTTCTTC
size: once
J: TRBJ2-1
D: TRBD2
V: TRBV7-7

CDR3: CASSHPGLRAGAGRDEQFF
DNA: TGCGCCAGCAGCCACCCCGGACTTCGAGCGGGAGCAGGTAGGGATGAGCAGTTCTTC
size: .
J: TRBJ2-1
D: TRBD2
V: TRBV4-1

CDR3: CASSLDAGETQYF
DNA: TGTGCCAGCAGCTTAGATGCGGGAGAGACCCAGTACTTC
size: .
J: TRBJ2-5
D: .
V: TRBV7-2

CDR3: CASSLGQVKAEAFF
DNA: TGTGCCAGCAGCCTAGGACAGGTTAAAGCTGAAGCTTTCTTT
size: .
J: TRBJ1-1
D: TRBD1
V: TRBV9

CDR3: CASSLSEYTQYF
DNA: TGTGCCAGCAGCTTGAGCGAATATACGCAGTATTTT
size: .
J: TRBJ2-3
D: .
V: TRBV11-2

CDR3: CASSSGLATDTQYF
DNA: TGTGCCAGCAGCTCGGGACTGGCCACAGATACGCAGTATTTT
size: once
J: TRBJ2-3
D: .
V: TRBV7-9

CDR3: CASRLQGRGDEQYF
DNA: TGTGCCAGCAGGTTACAGGGTAGGGGAGACGAGCAGTACTTC
size: .
J: TRBJ2-7
D: .
V: TRBV2

CDR3: CASSQSLNYGYTF
DNA: TGTGCCAGCAGCCAGTCACTCAACTATGGCTACACCTTC
size: .
J: TRBJ1-2
D: .
V: TRBV14

CDR3: CASSNQGSSSYEQYF
DNA: TGTGCCAGCAGTAATCAGGGGTCCAGCTCCTACGAGCAGTACTTC
size: .
J: TRBJ2-7
D: .
V: TRBV6-6

CDR3: CAWSTVRSPKLFF
DNA: TGTGCCTGGAGCACCGTAAGGTCCCCAAAACTGTTTTTT
size: .
J: TRBJ1-4
D: .
V: TRBV30

CDR3: CASRRRQGANTQYF
DNA: TGTGCCAGCCGCCGCCGACAGGGGGCAAATACGCAGTATTTT
size: .
J: TRBJ2-3
D: TRBD1
V: TRBV27

CDR3: CASRFPGQGTDTQYF
DNA: TGTGCCAGCAGGTTCCCGGGACAGGGAACAGATACGCAGTATTTT
size: .
J: TRBJ2-3
D: TRBD1
V: TRBV27

CDR3: CASSLAGDPQETQYF
DNA: TGTGCCAGCAGCTTGGCAGGGGACCCCCAAGAGACCCAGTACTTC
size: .
J: TRBJ2-5
D: .
V: TRBV5-4

CDR3: CASGSGLAGDGDEQFF
DNA: TGTGCCAGCGGCTCGGGACTAGCGGGAGACGGCGATGAGCAGTTCTTC
size: .
J: TRBJ2-1
D: TRBD2
V: TRBV11-3

CDR3: CAWSHPGGGGYGYTF
DNA: TGTGCCTGGAGTCACCCAGGGGGGGGCGGCTATGGCTACACCTTC
size: .
J: TRBJ1-2
D: TRBD1
V: TRBV30

CDR3: CASSPGDQPQHF
DNA: TGTGCCAGCTCACCAGGGGATCAGCCCCAGCATTTT
size: .
J: TRBJ1-5
D: .
V: TRBV18

CDR3: CASSLGGFEGWFGTDTQYF
DNA: TGTGCCAGCAGCTTGGGGGGGTTCGAGGGCTGGTTTGGCACAGATACGCAGTATTTT
size: .
J: TRBJ2-3
D: .
V: TRBV5-5

CDR3: CASSQTGIYGYTF
DNA: TGTGCCAGCAGTCAGACAGGGATCTATGGCTACACCTTC
size: .
J: TRBJ1-2
D: TRBD1
V: TRBV6-5

CDR3: CASSWTSGVQETQYF
DNA: TGTGCCAGCAGTTGGACTAGCGGAGTCCAAGAGACCCAGTACTTC
size: .
J: TRBJ2-5
D: TRBD2
V: TRBV7-2

CDR3: CASSSGAGLGYTF
DNA: TGTGCCAGCAGTTCAGGGGCAGGGCTTGGCTACACCTTC
size: once
J: TRBJ1-2
D: .
V: TRBV6-6

CDR3: CASRAGGRGNTIYF
DNA: TGTGCCAGCAGGGCAGGGGGTCGAGGAAACACCATATATTTT
size: .
J: TRBJ1-3
D: TRBD1
V: TRBV6-5

CDR3: CAISEDGSLGNEQYF
DNA: TGTGCCATCAGTGAGGACGGGTCTCTCGGTAACGAGCAGTACTTC
size: .
J: TRBJ2-7
D: .
V: TRBV10-3